This is a list of T cell receptor beta chains from one sample in a study of cytomegalovirus exposure and HLA in healthy donors. Libraries were prepared by immunoSEQ multiplex PCR; TCRdb keeps only in-frame clonotypes and omits some of them. The sample shows 100,000 to 150,000 clones, approximately 70% of them seen only once. The sequenced sample was PBMCs. The receptor set was obtained from a woman aged 55-75 years in good health and CMV-seropositive. CDR3s include the opening cysteine and the closing phenylalanine or tryptophan. D genes are given only for firm matches. The size field is filled for only some rows; it gives once, few, many or a size class.

cdr3_aa	cdr3_nt	cdr3_length	d_call	v_call	j_call	clone_size
CASSQNGDEAFF	TGTGCCAGCAGTCAAAACGGGGATGAAGCTTTCTTT	12	-	TRBV16	TRBJ1-1	few
CASSAPARANYGYTF	TGTGCCAGCAGTGCACCCGCGAGGGCTAACTATGGCTACACCTTC	15	-	TRBV6-5	TRBJ1-2	few
CASSLGQASDEQYF	TGTGCCAGCAGCTTGGGGCAGGCCTCCGACGAGCAGTACTTC	14	-	TRBV7-7	TRBJ2-7	-
CASTPDRGYSNQPQHF	TGTGCCAGTACCCCGGACAGGGGTTATAGCAATCAGCCCCAGCATTTT	16	TRBD1	TRBV19	TRBJ1-5	-
CASSELQTALGTF	TGTGCCAGCAGTGAACTTCAGACAGCCCTCGGCACCTTC	13	-	TRBV2	TRBJ1-2	-
CSANSRETQYF	TGCAGTGCAAATAGTCGGGAGACCCAGTACTTC	11	-	TRBV20-1	TRBJ2-5	-
CASRTGSAGNTIYF	TGCGCCAGCAGAACAGGGTCTGCGGGAAACACCATATATTTT	14	-	TRBV5-1	TRBJ1-3	-
CASSPGQEYNEQFF	TGCGCCAGCAGCCCCGGACAGGAGTACAATGAGCAGTTCTTC	14	TRBD1	TRBV5-1	TRBJ2-1	-
CASSWTGQATNEKLFF	TGCGCCAGCAGCTGGACAGGGCAGGCAACTAATGAAAAACTGTTTTTT	16	TRBD1	TRBV5-1	TRBJ1-4	-
CASSGDPSYGYTF	TGCGCCAGCAGTGGAGACCCTAGCTATGGCTACACCTTC	13	-	TRBV10-1	TRBJ1-2	medium-sized
CASSWEGQGRNIQYF	TGTGCCAGCAGCTGGGAGGGACAGGGTCGGAACATTCAGTACTTC	15	TRBD1	TRBV5-4	TRBJ2-4	few
CASSSAGQTNNYGYTF	TGTGCCAGCAGCTCGGCCGGGCAGACTAATAACTATGGCTACACCTTC	16	-	TRBV11-2	TRBJ1-2	-
CASSLNRQETQYF	TGTGCCAGCAGCTTAAACAGACAAGAGACCCAGTACTTC	13	-	TRBV7-3	TRBJ2-5	-
CASSLVSYTGELFF	TGTGCCAGCAGCTTGGTTAGTTACACCGGGGAGCTGTTTTTT	14	-	TRBV5-5	TRBJ2-2	once
CASSPLVDGGGVHGYTF	TGTGCCAGCAGCCCTTTAGTCGACGGGGGGGGCGTCCATGGCTACACCTTC	17	-	TRBV21-1	TRBJ1-2	once
CASWTGGHEQYF	TGTGCCAGTTGGACAGGGGGACACGAGCAGTACTTC	12	TRBD1	TRBV6-5	TRBJ2-7	-
CSSGGGDGPQHF	TGCAGCAGCGGAGGCGGGGATGGGCCCCAGCATTTT	12	-	TRBV29-1	TRBJ1-5	-
CASSLQGIGNSPLHF	TGTGCCAGCAGCTTACAGGGAATTGGCAATTCACCCCTCCACTTT	15	-	TRBV9	TRBJ1-6	-
CASSLGRASEQFF	TGTGCCAGCAGCTTAGGCAGGGCCAGCGAGCAGTTCTTC	13	-	TRBV13	TRBJ2-1	once
CASSIQGRLYEQYF	TGTGCCAGTAGTATACAGGGGCGCTTGTACGAGCAGTACTTC	14	-	TRBV19	TRBJ2-7	-
CASRRLAGPQETQYF	TGTGCCAGCAGGAGACTAGCGGGGCCCCAAGAGACCCAGTACTTC	15	TRBD2	TRBV2	TRBJ2-5	few
CASGTPGGLNTGELFF	TGTGCCAGCGGGACTCCCGGGGGGCTTAACACCGGGGAGCTGTTTTTT	16	-	TRBV11-2	TRBJ2-2	-
CASSYRLAGGQYEQYF	TGTGCCAGCAGTTACAGACTAGCGGGGGGGCAGTACGAGCAGTACTTC	16	TRBD2	TRBV6-6	TRBJ2-7	once
CASSLRAGGPETQYF	TGTGCCAGCAGCTTACGGGCGGGGGGGCCGGAGACCCAGTACTTC	15	TRBD2	TRBV5-6	TRBJ2-5	-
CASREGQHYNSPLHF	TGCGCCAGCAGAGAGGGACAGCACTATAATTCACCCCTCCACTTT	15	TRBD1	TRBV5-1	TRBJ1-6	few
CASSLAQGTGELFF	TGTGCCAGCAGCTTAGCTCAGGGGACCGGGGAGCTGTTTTTT	14	-	TRBV7-9	TRBJ2-2	-
CASSPPGQANTNYGYTF	TGTGCCAGTAGTCCTCCGGGACAGGCGAACACTAACTATGGCTACACCTTC	17	TRBD1	TRBV19	TRBJ1-2	-
CASSLMARVGGEQFF	TGCGCCAGCAGCTTGATGGCCAGGGTCGGGGGTGAGCAGTTCTTC	15	-	TRBV5-1	TRBJ2-1	-
CASSLGARTGEKLFF	TGCGCCAGCAGCTTGGGAGCCCGGACAGGGGAAAAACTGTTTTTT	15	TRBD1	TRBV5-1	TRBJ1-4	-
CASSIDLNTEAFF	TGTGCCAGTAGTATAGATCTCAACACTGAAGCTTTCTTT	13	-	TRBV19	TRBJ1-1	-
CASSFTGATEAFF	TGTGCCAGCAGCTTCACAGGGGCCACTGAAGCTTTCTTT	13	TRBD1	TRBV11-3	TRBJ1-1	few
CASSGPTSWETQYF	TGTGCCAGCAGCGGACCGACTAGCTGGGAGACCCAGTACTTC	14	TRBD2	TRBV9	TRBJ2-5	-
CASSGRAGGPGETQYF	TGTGCCAGCAGCGGACGGGCGGGGGGGCCAGGAGAGACCCAGTACTTC	16	TRBD2	TRBV13	TRBJ2-5	-
CASSSLGTGDDEQYF	TGCGCCAGCAGCTCTTTGGGGACAGGAGATGACGAGCAGTACTTC	15	TRBD1	TRBV5-1	TRBJ2-7	-
CASTQGSGETQYF	TGTGCCAGCACACAGGGGTCAGGGGAGACCCAGTACTTC	13	TRBD1	TRBV19	TRBJ2-5	-
CASSTNPGTFEEQYF	TGTGCCAGCTCTACTAACCCCGGGACTTTCGAGGAGCAGTACTTC	15	-	TRBV18	TRBJ2-7	-
CASSTQGGREQYF	TGTGCCAGTAGTACTCAGGGAGGACGCGAGCAGTACTTC	13	-	TRBV19	TRBJ2-7	-
CASSPYLTDGYTF	TGTGCCAGCAGCCCCTATCTTACAGATGGCTACACCTTC	13	-	TRBV7-2	TRBJ1-2	-
CSAGTGGGYTF	TGCAGTGCTGGCACAGGGGGAGGCTACACCTTC	11	TRBD1	TRBV20-1	TRBJ1-2	-
CAIGPNYEQYF	TGTGCCATCGGGCCAAACTACGAGCAGTACTTC	11	-	TRBV10-3	TRBJ2-7	-
CASSQGYPYEQYF	TGTGCCAGCAGCCAGGGGTACCCCTACGAGCAGTACTTC	13	-	TRBV11-3	TRBJ2-7	-
CASSQGSGGAGEQFF	TGTGCCAGCAGCCAAGGTAGCGGGGGGGCGGGTGAGCAGTTCTTC	15	TRBD2	TRBV4-2	TRBJ2-1	-
CASSITGVTGELFF	TGTGCCAGTAGTATAACAGGGGTAACCGGGGAGCTGTTTTTT	14	TRBD1	TRBV19	TRBJ2-2	once
CASSLGQAREAFF	TGCGCCAGCAGCTTGGGACAGGCCCGTGAAGCTTTCTTT	13	-	TRBV5-1	TRBJ1-1	-
CASSLGQFNTGELFF	TGCGCCAGCAGCCTGGGACAGTTCAACACCGGGGAGCTGTTTTTT	15	TRBD1	TRBV5-1	TRBJ2-2	-
CASSRTSGFEYEQYF	TGTGCCAGCAGCCGAACGTCGGGATTCGAGTACGAGCAGTACTTC	15	-	TRBV4-2	TRBJ2-7	-
CASSTDSSINYGYTF	TGTGCCAGTAGTACCGACAGTTCGATTAACTATGGCTACACCTTC	15	-	TRBV19	TRBJ1-2	-
CASTRQGGSGNTIYF	TGCGCCAGCACGCGTCAGGGAGGATCTGGAAACACCATATATTTT	15	-	TRBV4-1	TRBJ1-3	-
CASSLTGVPGELFF	TGCGCCAGCAGCTTGACAGGGGTCCCCGGGGAGCTGTTTTTT	14	TRBD1	TRBV5-1	TRBJ2-2	-
CASSPPTERETQYF	TGTGCCAGCTCACCACCGACTGAGAGGGAGACCCAGTACTTC	14	-	TRBV18	TRBJ2-5	-
CASSDYRRTGAYGYTF	TGTGCCAGCAGTGACTATAGGAGGACAGGGGCTTATGGCTACACCTTC	16	TRBD1	TRBV25-1	TRBJ1-2	-
CASSLERQRFAGNTIYF	TGTGCCAGCAGCTTAGAGAGACAGCGTTTTGCTGGAAACACCATATATTTT	17	-	TRBV7-6	TRBJ1-3	-
CASSYSGQGRDEAFF	TGTGCCAGCAGTTACTCTGGACAGGGGAGGGATGAAGCTTTCTTT	15	TRBD1	TRBV6-5	TRBJ1-1	few
CASSPPGQGRETQYF	TGTGCCAGCAGCCCCCCGGGACAGGGGAGAGAGACCCAGTACTTC	15	TRBD1	TRBV5-4	TRBJ2-5	-